The entry below gives a single TCR beta chain sequence along with its context. Germline-derived CDR1 and CDR2 are SGHTA and FQGNSA. Germline trimming cut 5 bases from V and 5 bases from J; bases unmatched to any gene: 8. This CDR3 spans 15 amino acids. TCRdb's table, derived via immunoSEQ multiplex PCR, lists solely in-frame clones and lacks some. The data show about 52,000 clones, with roughly 89% seen just once and about a sixth held by the top ten. The data were obtained in a study of T cells in localized non-small cell lung cancer. The chain couples TRBV7-2 to TRBJ2-1, with 8 bases matching TRBD2. The sample in question was peripheral blood, obtained before any cancer treatment. This TCR was recovered from a male donor at least 60 years old with stage III squamous cell lung carcinoma. CDR3 amino acids: CASSLQRGTHNEQFF. CDR3 coding DNA: TGTGCCAGCAGCCTCCAGCGGGGGACCCACAATGAGCAGTTCTTC.